These 11 T cell receptor beta chains originate from one sample sequenced in a study of blood T cell repertoires in COVID-19. Repertoires were generated with immunoSEQ multiplex PCR, while TCRdb's copy carries only in-frame clones and drops some. The sample records approximately 340,000 clones, around four fifths being singletons. The sample consisted of peripheral blood. These receptors all come from a man in his thirties or forties with active or convalescent COVID-19.

CDR3: CASSLGREYNEQFF. DNA of the CDR3: TGTGCCAGCAGCTTAGGGCGGGAGTACAATGAGCAGTTCTTC. The V gene is TRBV7-6, the J gene TRBJ2-1, with 7 bases lining up with TRBD2. The CDR3 consists of 14 residues. The germline V gene has CDR1 SGHVS and CDR2 FNYEAQ. V shed 1 base, J shed 4 bases, and the junction held 1 base outside the gene matches.

The V call is TRBV11-1, the J call TRBJ2-3; 13 bases agree with TRBD2. The CDR3 runs to 16 residues. Germline CDR1 SGHAT, CDR2 FQDESV (reference sequence). V was pared by 3 bases and J by 4 bases, with 4 bases of the junction left unmatched. In nucleotides, the CDR3 is TGTGCCAGCAGCTTCAGACTAGCGGGGGGCTCAGATACGCAGTATTTT. It is translated as CASSFRLAGGSDTQYF.

The V and J genes are TRBV6-5 and TRBJ1-5, with TRBD1 as a possible D gene (5 bases). CDR3 length: 13 residues. V lost 8 bases and J 3 bases, leaving 11 bases between the germline ends. Germline values: CDR1 MNHEY, CDR2 SVGAGI. The CDR3 nucleotides are TGTGCCAGCCGGGGGTCCCTCAATCAGCCCCAGCATTTT. This codes for CASRGSLNQPQHF.

V and J are TRBV5-1 and TRBJ2-3; TRBD2 matches at 9 bases. The germline gives CDR1 SGHRS, CDR2 YFSETQ. The CDR3 sequence is 16 residues long. V shed 0 bases, J shed 0 bases, and the junction held 2 bases outside the gene matches. CDR3 sequence (DNA): TGCGCCAGCAGCTTGGAAAGCGGGGGGAGCACAGATACGCAGTATTTT. Protein: CASSLESGGSTDTQYF.

The rearrangement links TRBV4-1 to TRBJ2-6, with 9 nucleotides matching TRBD2. Trimming cost V 4 bases and J 0 bases; bases outside gene matches: 10. The germline V gene has CDR1 MGHRA and CDR2 YSYEKL. The CDR3 runs 19 residues. CDR3 bases: TGCGCCAGCAGCCGGGCCCCAGCGGGGGGCTTCTCTGGGGCCAACGTCCTGACTTTC. As protein: CASSRAPAGGFSGANVLTF.

The genes are TRBV11-2 and TRBJ2-3; the D gene is possibly TRBD2 (5 bases). CDR3 length: 14 amino acids. Trimming removed 3 bases from V and 4 bases from J, with 11 bases in between. From germline, CDR1 is SGHAT and CDR2 FQNNGV. The CDR3 protein is CASSFGGPSDTQYF. As DNA, the CDR3 is TGTGCCAGCAGCTTTGGCGGGCCTTCAGATACGCAGTATTTT.

This rearrangement joins TRBV6-4 to TRBJ1-6, with 7 bases matching TRBD1. The ends lost 4 bases at V and 5 bases at J; junction bases unmatched: 2. Germline assignment: CDR1 MRHNA and CDR2 SNTAGT. The CDR3 consists of 14 residues. Written as DNA, the CDR3 is TGTGCCAGCAGTGGTGGACAGGATAATTCACCCCTCCACTTT. This sequence encodes CASSGGQDNSPLHF.

This rearrangement joins TRBV7-6 to TRBJ2-3; D is ambiguous. V was pared by 10 bases and J by 3 bases, with 11 bases between. The CDR3 runs to 12 residues. The germline V gene encodes CDR1 SGHVS and CDR2 FNYEAQ. In DNA, the CDR3 is TGTGCCACCTCATCCGAGACAGATACGCAGTATTTT. Amino acid sequence: CATSSETDTQYF.

The chain couples TRBV28 to TRBJ2-1, with TRBD2 identical over 7 bases. This CDR3 region has 19 residues. V lost 1 base and J lost 3; bases outside the gene matches: 15. Germline V gene lookup returns CDR1 MDHEN and CDR2 SYDVKM. CDR3 nucleotide sequence: TGTGCCAGCAGTTTATTAGGTAGCGGGCCCACCGGCATCTACAATGAGCAGTTCTTC. Its protein is CASSLLGSGPTGIYNEQFF.

The V gene is TRBV12-1, the J gene TRBJ2-3; the table's D call, TRBD2, has no DNA check behind it. TRBV12-1 is a pseudogene. The CDR3 runs to 18 residues. This CDR3 is CASSSTSGRADLPDTQYF. The CDR3 DNA sequence: TGTGCCAGCAGCTCCACTAGCGGGAGGGCCGATCTGCCAGATACGCAGTATTTT.

The chain has TRBV4-1 and TRBJ2-1; D is perhaps TRBD2 (5 bases). V lost 0 bases, J lost 9 bases, and 12 bases lay in between. The length of the CDR3 is 14 residues. CDR1 is MGHRA and CDR2 is YSYEKL in the germline V gene. CDR3 DNA sequence: TGCGCCAGCAGCCAAGAGATAGCGTACTCTGAGCAGTTCTTC. Its translation: CASSQEIAYSEQFF.